Listed below are T cell receptor beta chains from one sample, sequenced in a study of shared clonotypes between healthy human individuals. Only in-frame clones appear in the TCRdb table, and some are missing; sequencing was by immunoSEQ multiplex PCR. This table holds 980,000 or so clones, about three quarters found once. Sample: memory CD4+ T cells sorted from blood. The receptor source for this set is a man between 18 and 35 years old in good health. Each CDR3 is given without its conserved first and last residue. The D gene is left open where the match is weak.

11 TRBJ2-3 TRBV28 . ASSYGGRDTQY
13 TRBJ1-2 TRBV29-1 TRBD1 SVGTGASNSYGYT
14 TRBJ2-2 TRBV6-5 . ASSFSGTTNTGELF
12 TRBJ2-7 TRBV14 TRBD1 ASSRETGYYEQY
13 TRBJ2-5 TRBV5-4 TRBD2 ASSLSLAGVETQY
14 TRBJ2-7 TRBV5-4 TRBD1 ASSPAVSTGINEQY
13 TRBJ2-1 TRBV2 . ASSRTGPYYNEQF
14 TRBJ1-6 TRBV6-5 . ASSYSGQGVGSPLH
14 TRBJ1-6 TRBV6-5 TRBD1 ASSYSRGGGNSPLH
11 TRBJ1-2 TRBV5-1 . ASSFPSGGGYT
11 TRBJ1-4 TRBV6-1 . ASSESYWEKLF
11 TRBJ1-1 TRBV11-1 . ASSLSIRTEAF
14 TRBJ1-1 TRBV28 . ASSSPPRQVGTEAF
16 TRBJ2-1 TRBV25-1 . ASSEYRKRMTSYNEQF
16 TRBJ1-6 TRBV18 . ASSPADTGPNTGSPLH
14 TRBJ2-1 TRBV7-2 TRBD2 ASSLVPSGFYNEQF
14 TRBJ1-4 TRBV5-1 . ASSLGGSPGNEKLF
12 TRBJ2-5 TRBV6-5 . ASSKDTGRETQY
13 TRBJ2-3 TRBV5-1 TRBD1 ASSSGTGFTDTQY
9 TRBJ2-5 TRBV21-1 . ASSWEETQY
13 TRBJ1-1 TRBV18 . ASSLVWTANTEAF
10 TRBJ1-2 TRBV7-2 . ASSPRTIGYT
9 TRBJ2-1 TRBV10-2 . ASSGRNEQF
14 TRBJ2-7 TRBV6-5 TRBD1 ASSYSRPDRGYEQY
12 TRBJ2-3 TRBV4-3 TRBD2 ASSLAGLTDTQY
12 TRBJ2-7 TRBV9 TRBD1 ASSRPGQSYEQY
12 TRBJ1-1 TRBV2 TRBD1 ASRLRGQNTEAF
12 TRBJ2-7 TRBV18 . ASSPRGIPYEQY
13 TRBJ2-7 TRBV7-2 . ASSLDRTTTYEQY
12 TRBJ2-5 TRBV2 . ASEAPRYQETQY
12 TRBJ2-5 TRBV30 . AWSVGASSRSQY
11 TRBJ2-3 TRBV9 . ASSGTGLNTQY
12 TRBJ2-3 TRBV9 . ASSPQTAGDTQY
15 TRBJ2-2 TRBV7-2 TRBD2 ASTNGPAGVATGELF
12 TRBJ2-3 TRBV6-6 . ASRPFSSTDTQY
10 TRBJ2-1 TRBV19 . ASSIKGYEQF
14 TRBJ2-1 TRBV7-9 TRBD2 ASSKGLAGGPDEQF
9 TRBJ1-6 TRBV5-8 . ASSFNSPLH
14 TRBJ2-1 TRBV28 TRBD2 ASSLWGERGSNEQF
12 TRBJ2-1 TRBV6-1 . ASSAAQRASEQF
13 TRBJ2-4 TRBV6-6 . ASSPNPAIQNIQY
12 TRBJ1-1 TRBV11-3 TRBD1 ASSPGGQGTEAF
17 TRBJ2-3 TRBV5-4 . ASSLGLSGNSPFTDTQY
17 TRBJ2-6 TRBV4-3 TRBD1 ASSQDWDRFLSGANVLT
13 TRBJ2-7 TRBV6-1 . ASSGVGGGKHEQY
8 TRBJ1-2 TRBV6-1 . ASSNYGYT
13 TRBJ2-7 TRBV5-8 . ASSQNREVEYEQY
13 TRBJ2-3 TRBV30 TRBD2 AWSIAGGFGNTQY
19 TRBJ2-3 TRBV10-3 TRBD2 AISESVVLIGTSGLGDTQY
11 TRBJ1-2 TRBV28 . ASTQLQGYGYT
11 TRBJ1-2 TRBV6-1 . ASRQTGSHGYT